This T cell receptor (beta chain) appears in the sequencing data of a study of PD-L1 blockade in urothelial cancer. The data were produced by immunoSEQ multiplex PCR, yet TCRdb's version contains in-frame clones alone and is incomplete. The data hold roughly 54,000 clones, with about 83% observed a single time. Time point described: pretreatment peripheral blood. The CDR3 totals 16 residues. V lost 6 bases and J lost 4; bases outside the gene matches: 9. Germline lookup yields CDR1 MDHEN and CDR2 SYDVKM. Notes on this clone: The sample contains more than one DNA sequence encoding this CDR3.

The source material was PBMCs, sampled around atezolizumab (anti-PD-L1) treatment. The rearrangement uses TRBV28 and TRBJ2-2, with 9 positions matching TRBD1. The source is an older woman with urothelial cancer. The CDR3 protein is CASSLPGQGVTGELFF. The CDR3 DNA reads as TGTGCCAGCAGCCTACCGGGACAGGGAGTCACCGGGGAGCTGTTTTTT.